The next 21 T cell receptor beta chains were all read from a single sample in a study of response to subunit inactivated influenza vaccine. Each CDR3 protein gets one entry after TCRdb re-called the RT-PCR reads with MiXCR. Here the sample spans approximately 500,000 distinct CDR3 sequences, about an eighth being singletons. This specimen was PBMCs from blood, taken roughly 47 days after vaccination. The receptors were sampled from a man over 45 who received an inactivated influenza vaccine.

The sample holds a few counts of this clonotype. The chain couples TRBV20-1 to TRBJ2-7; 10 bases are shared with TRBD1. This CDR3 is built from 14 residues. From germline, CDR1 is DFQATT and CDR2 SNEGSKA (reference sequence). The V gene end was trimmed by 5 bases and the J gene end by 3 bases; junction bases not matched to a gene: 7. The CDR3 loop reads CSAPGTGVNYEQYF. In DNA form, the CDR3 reads TGCAGTGCTCCCGGGACAGGGGTCAACTACGAGCAGTACTTC.

This clonotype has ten or more counts. V is TRBV5-1 and J is TRBJ1-5; 8 bases fit TRBD1. This CDR3 is 14 amino acids long. Germline lookup yields CDR1 SGHRS and CDR2 YFSETQ. The J segment lost 2 bases and the V segment lost 4 bases, leaving 2 bases of the junction unmatched. This chain's CDR3 is CASSVTGGNQPQHF. The CDR3 DNA sequence: TGCGCCAGCAGCGTGACAGGGGGCAATCAGCCCCAGCATTTT. The whole variable domain, filled in from reference TRBV5-1 and TRBJ1-5, reads KAGVTQTPRYLIKTRGQQVTLSCSPISGHRSVSWYQQTPGQGLQFLFEYFSETQRNKGNFPGRFSGRQFSNSRSEMNVSTLELGDSALYLCASSVTGGNQPQHFGDGTRLSIL.

This sequence joins TRBV12-3 or TRBV12-4 and TRBJ2-5; a weak D match, TRBD1 (8 bases). The ends were cut back, 7 bases at V and 5 bases at J, with 17 bases in the middle. This CDR3 is built from 14 residues. The CDR3: CASTYRGGLETQYF. CDR3 sequence (DNA): TGTGCCAGCACCTACAGGGGGGGCTTGGAGACCCAGTACTTC.

This clonotype was observed a few times. The V and J genes are TRBV6-1 and TRBJ1-4; TRBD1 aligns across 8 bases. CDR1 is MNHNS, CDR2 SASEGT, per germline. The CDR3 covers 15 residues. J gave up 2 bases and V 4 bases, and 3 bases lay outside the gene matches. CDR3 nucleotides: TGTGCCAGCAGTGGCTCAGGGGGCACTAATGAAAAACTGTTTTTT. Its protein is CASSGSGGTNEKLFF.

The rearrangement links TRBV7-8 to TRBJ2-2, with D tentatively TRBD2 (7 bases). Trimming shortened V by 1 base and J by 4 bases, and 16 bases separated the two germline ends. This CDR3 spans 17 amino acids. Per germline, CDR1 SGHVS and CDR2 FQNEAQ. The CDR3 here is CASSLEGGAGVTGELFF. DNA of the CDR3: TGTGCCAGCAGCTTAGAAGGGGGGGCAGGGGTCACCGGGGAGCTGTTTTTT.

The V and J genes are TRBV5-4 and TRBJ2-1, with TRBD1 matching over 9 bases. Trimming removed 4 bases from V and 8 bases from J; junction bases left unmatched: 4. Germline V gene data show CDR1 as SGHNT and CDR2 as YYREEE (reference sequence). The CDR3 totals 13 residues. This CDR3 reads CASSGGQGHEQFF. CDR3 in DNA: TGTGCCAGCAGCGGAGGACAGGGGCATGAGCAGTTCTTC. Variable domain in full (rest from reference TRBV5-4 and TRBJ2-1): ETGVTQSPTHLIKTRGQQVTLRCSSQSGHNTVSWYQQALGQGPQFIFQYYREEENGRGNFPPRFSGLQFPNYSSELNVNALELDDSALYLCASSGGQGHEQFFGPGTRLTVL.

Ten or more counts support this clonotype. The rearrangement joins TRBV3-1 to TRBJ2-5, with 7 bases aligning to TRBD2. The CDR3 sequence is 15 residues long. CDR1 and CDR2 from the germline V gene are LGHDT and YNNKEL (reference sequence). V shed 1 base and J 5 bases; nucleotides not matched to a gene: 7. CDR3 bases: TGTGCCAGCAGCCAAGGTTCGCGGGAGTGGGAGACCCAGTACTTC. This encodes CASSQGSREWETQYF.

The rearrangement joins TRBV4-2 to TRBJ2-5; 9 nucleotides align to TRBD2. CDR1 is LGHNA and CDR2 is YNFKEQ in the germline V gene. Trimming at V came to 2 bases and at J to 1 base, leaving 5 bases not matched to a gene. This CDR3 contains 16 residues. CDR3 in DNA: TGTGCCAGCAGCCAACCTAGACTAGCGGCCCAAGAGACCCAGTACTTC. It specifies CASSQPRLAAQETQYF.

This clonotype was counted between two and nine times. CDR3 region: CASSKLEFSYEQYF. In nucleotides, the CDR3 is TGTGCCAGCAGCAAACTAGAATTCTCCTACGAGCAGTACTTC. The rearrangement links TRBV7-9 to TRBJ2-7; D may be TRBD2 (5 bases). In germline, CDR1 is SEHNR, CDR2 FQNEAQ (reference sequence). The length of the CDR3 is 14 residues. V was clipped by 5 bases and J by 0 bases, with 11 bases between them.

The chain carries TRBV3-1 and TRBJ2-1, with 10 bases matching TRBD1. Trimming removed 4 bases from V and 4 bases from J; junction bases left unmatched: 4. Germline assignment: CDR1 LGHDT and CDR2 YNNKEL (reference sequence). The CDR3 is made up of 15 amino acids. DNA of the CDR3: TGTGCCAGCAGCCCCCGGGGACAGGGGTACAATGAGCAGTTCTTC. It translates to CASSPRGQGYNEQFF.

This sequence joins TRBV20-1 and TRBJ2-3, with 11 nucleotides matching TRBD2. Germline lookup yields CDR1 DFQATT and CDR2 SNEGSKA (reference sequence). The CDR3 length is 19 residues. V gave up 7 bases and J gave up 1 base; unmatched junction bases: 19. The DNA of the CDR3 is TGCAGTGTTCTGACGACTAGCGGGGTTTTTTGGCGTGGCACAGATACGCAGTATTTT. It specifies CSVLTTSGVFWRGTDTQYF.

The chain employs TRBV4-3 and TRBJ1-2; D unclear. Germline assignment: CDR1 LGHNA and CDR2 YSLEER. CDR3 length: 14 amino acids. The V gene lost 0 bases and the J gene lost 4 bases, with 9 bases spanning the gap. CDR3 in DNA: TGCGCCAGCAGCCAAGAAAGAGGGTTCTATGGCTACACCTTC. Translated: CASSQERGFYGYTF.

This clonotype was detected only a few times. This chain links TRBV4-3 with TRBJ1-6; perhaps TRBD1 as D (6 bases). In germline, CDR1 is LGHNA, CDR2 YSLEER. V shed 7 bases and J shed 7 bases, with 17 bases lying between them. This CDR3 is built from 15 residues. CDR3 DNA: TGCGCCAGCAACTGGGGGGCAGTAGAGAATTCACCCCTCCACTTT. It codes for CASNWGAVENSPLHF.

The chain links TRBV4-3 to TRBJ2-1; TRBD2 matches at 8 bases. The germline V gene has CDR1 LGHNA and CDR2 YSLEER. The CDR3 has 14 amino acids. With 3 bases clipped from V and 5 bases from J, the junction kept 3 bases outside the gene matches. The CDR3: CASSHRGGNNEQFF. DNA for the CDR3: TGCGCCAGCAGCCACCGGGGGGGAAACAATGAGCAGTTCTTC.

This chain uses TRBV29-1 with TRBJ2-1; D unclear. Germline CDR1 and CDR2: SQVTM and ANQGSEA. CDR3 length: 10 residues. Deletions cut 4 bases from V and 10 bases from J, with 8 bases between. CDR3 region: CSVGFPEQFF. CDR3 coding DNA: TGCAGCGTTGGATTCCCCGAGCAGTTCTTC.

CDR3 protein: CASSYGWGASTEAFF. The CDR3 DNA sequence: TGTGCCAGCAGTTACGGGTGGGGGGCAAGCACTGAAGCTTTCTTT. The J gene is TRBJ1-1, the V gene TRBV6-2 or TRBV6-3; a weak D match, TRBD1 (6 bases). The CDR3 is 15 amino acids. The germline V gene has CDR1 MNHEY and CDR2 SVGEGT. The V end lost 2 bases, the J end lost 4 bases, and 14 bases lay between the germline ends.

The rearrangement uses TRBV4-3 and TRBJ2-7; 7 nucleotides agree with TRBD1. V lost 0 bases and J lost 3; bases outside the gene matches: 8. The length of the CDR3 is 16 residues. Per germline, CDR1 LGHNA and CDR2 YSLEER. This CDR3 is CASSQDWSTGYYEQYF. The CDR3, as DNA: TGCGCCAGCAGCCAAGATTGGTCGACAGGGTACTACGAGCAGTACTTC.

This chain uses TRBV20-1 with TRBJ2-1; 12 nucleotides agree with TRBD2. Unmatched junction bases numbered 10, after V lost 4 bases and J lost 15 bases. CDR1 is DFQATT and CDR2 is SNEGSKA in the germline V gene (reference sequence). The CDR3 runs 13 residues. As DNA, the CDR3 is TGCAGTGCTACTCTAGCGGGAGGGCCTATGGGGTTCTTC. It encodes CSATLAGGPMGFF.

The chain combines TRBV21-1 with TRBJ2-2; the table's D call, TRBD1, was not checked against the DNA. TRBV21-1 is a known pseudogene. This CDR3 comprises 16 residues. CDR3 in amino acids: CASSKGTGECTGELFF. The CDR3 bases are TGTGCCAGCAGCAAAGGGACAGGGGAATGCACCGGGGAGCTGTTTTTT.

This clonotype was detected ten times or more. The CDR3 bases are TGCAGTGCTAGAGCCGGGGGGCCGGCGGTAGATACGCAGTATTTT. As protein: CSARAGGPAVDTQYF. This chain joins TRBV20-1 and TRBJ2-3; D might be TRBD2 (7 bases). Germline CDR1 and CDR2: DFQATT and SNEGSKA (reference sequence). The CDR3 extends over 15 amino acids. V was cut by 1 base and J by 5 bases, with 16 bases left in between.

This clonotype was observed a few times. The V call is TRBV12-3 or TRBV12-4, the J call TRBJ1-4; D might be TRBD1 (5 bases). Trimming cost V 6 bases and J 10 bases, with 15 bases left between them. The CDR3 totals 13 residues. As DNA, the CDR3 is TGTGCCAGCAGATCCGGAGGAACAGGAAAACTGTTTTTT. It specifies CASRSGGTGKLFF.